The clone carrying this TCR beta chain was recorded at least ten times. Antigen: not known. Two-round multiplex PCR amplified TCR beta CDR3 from genomic DNA. For every TRBV and TRBJ gene, a specific primer was used in first-round PCR. TCRdb reanalysed the multiplex PCR reads using MiXCR and keeps one entry per CDR3 protein. This repertoire shows fewer than 40,000 distinct CDR3 sequences, about half found once; its top ten account for 16%. The junction had 3 bases not matched to a gene; V was cut back by 6 bases and J by 3 bases. The CDR3 length is 15 residues. Germline CDR1 is SEHNR and CDR2 is FQNEAQ (reference sequence). The data are from a study of prognosis after radiotherapy for stage I lung cancer. The wider study: Patient ages ran from about 53 to 85, with a median of approximately 73 years, and the group had about a dozen men and 6 women. Distant metastases arose in a few patients, median approximately 7 months post-radiotherapy; fewer than 18 had no significant progression. Points from the study as a whole: After stereotactic body radiation therapy, patients with later distant metastases showed lower Shannon entropy. A difference in TRBV and TRBJ gene usage was reportedly seen between patients with and without metastases.

The TCR originated in a donor over 45 with non-small cell lung cancer. The sequenced sample was PBMCs, obtained before or after stereotactic body radiation therapy (not recorded which). The chain joins TRBV7-9 to TRBJ2-1; TRBD2 matches at 12 bases. The CDR3 is CASSPSGRVYNEQFF. The CDR3 DNA reads as TGTGCCAGCAGTCCTAGCGGGAGGGTCTACAATGAGCAGTTCTTC.